These 23 T cell receptor beta chains originate from one sample sequenced in a study of cytomegalovirus exposure and HLA in healthy donors. 13 Jbeta primers and 60 Vbeta primers were used for the PCR. Repertoires were generated with immunoSEQ multiplex PCR, while TCRdb's copy carries only in-frame clones and drops some. The sample's table shows under 200,000 clones. Sequenced material: PBMCs. The receptors here all came from a man aged 30 to 45 in good health and CMV-seronegative.

The chain carries TRBV7-2 and TRBJ2-7, with TRBD2 matching over 8 bases. The J segment lost 2 bases and the V segment lost 5 bases, leaving 11 bases of the junction unmatched. This CDR3 region has 16 residues. Germline CDR1 is SGHTA and CDR2 is FQGNSA. CDR3 sequence reads: CASSRDIGGGTYEQYF. For the CDR3, the DNA is TGTGCCAGCAGCAGAGACATCGGGGGGGGAACCTACGAGCAGTACTTC.

This chain joins TRBV11-2 and TRBJ1-1; D is undetermined. Deletions cut 5 bases from V and 10 bases from J, with 17 bases between. The CDR3 extends over 13 amino acids. Germline-derived CDR1 and CDR2 are SGHAT and FQNNGV. CDR3 residues: CASSPTRNYGAFF. The CDR3, as DNA: TGTGCCAGCAGCCCAACGCGTAACTACGGAGCTTTCTTT.

This rearrangement joins TRBV6-6 to TRBJ1-3; possibly TRBD1 for D (5 bases). Germline CDR1 reads MNHNY; CDR2 reads SVGAGI (reference sequence). Trimming took off 7 bases at V and 0 bases at J, with 13 bases between the two ends. CDR3 size: 15 residues. CDR3 sequence: CASKDSSYSGNTIYF. For the CDR3, the DNA is TGTGCCAGCAAAGACAGTTCCTACTCTGGAAACACCATATATTTT.

The chain is built from TRBV7-2 and TRBJ2-5; D possibly corresponds to TRBD2 (6 bases). This CDR3 spans 14 amino acids. V gave up 4 bases and J gave up 2 bases, with 11 bases separating them. In germline, CDR1 is SGHTA, CDR2 FQGNSA. The CDR3 sequence is CASSSDAGQETQYF. The CDR3 DNA reads TGTGCCAGCAGCTCCGATGCGGGACAAGAGACCCAGTACTTC.

CDR3: CASRLAGGNGEQFF. The CDR3 DNA sequence: TGCGCCAGTAGACTAGCGGGAGGTAATGGTGAGCAGTTCTTC. The chain uses TRBV10-2 and TRBJ2-1, with 13 bases that match TRBD2. J gave up 9 bases and V 9 bases, and 8 bases lay outside the gene matches. This CDR3 contains 14 residues. Germline values: CDR1 WSHSY, CDR2 SAAADI.

The rearrangement joins TRBV27 to TRBJ2-1; TRBD2 aligns across 16 bases. Per the germline V gene, CDR1 is MNHEY and CDR2 is SMNVEV (reference sequence). J lost 5 bases, V lost 5 bases, and 24 bases had no gene match. The CDR3 covers 23 residues. CDR3 residues: CASSPLPGTSGRAYIFNNNEQFF. The CDR3, as DNA: TGTGCCAGCAGTCCCTTACCGGGGACTAGCGGGAGGGCCTATATTTTTAATAACAATGAGCAGTTCTTC.

This chain joins TRBV15 and TRBJ1-1; D not certain. Per the germline V gene, CDR1 is LNHNV and CDR2 is YYDKDF (reference sequence). The length of the CDR3 is 13 residues. Trimming stripped 3 bases from V and 8 bases from J, with 13 bases between. This chain's CDR3 is CATSRGEGREAFF. CDR3 nucleotide sequence: TGTGCCACCAGCAGGGGAGAGGGCAGGGAAGCTTTCTTT.

The chain has TRBV6-1 and TRBJ2-3, with 8 bases that match TRBD1. V shed 3 bases, J shed 0 bases, and the junction held 5 bases outside the gene matches. CDR1 is MNHNS and CDR2 is SASEGT in the germline V gene. The CDR3 has 16 residues. The DNA of the CDR3 is TGTGCCAGCAGTGACCCAACAGGGGGAAGCACAGATACGCAGTATTTT. Translated, it gives CASSDPTGGSTDTQYF.

This CDR3 reads CASKRETKGNQPQHF. The CDR3 DNA is TGTGCCAGCAAAAGGGAGACAAAGGGCAATCAGCCCCAGCATTTT. The rearrangement uses TRBV6-5 and TRBJ1-5; no clear D gene. Germline V lookup: CDR1 MNHEY, CDR2 SVGAGI. V shed 7 bases and J shed 2 bases, with 15 bases lying between them. This CDR3 is 15 amino acids long.

CDR3 sequence (DNA): TGTGCCAGCAGTGAGGAGACAGGGGATTACAATGAGCAGTTCTTC. As protein: CASSEETGDYNEQFF. The chain combines TRBV6-1 with TRBJ2-1; 8 positions match TRBD1. CDR1 is MNHNS, CDR2 SASEGT, per germline. This CDR3 region has 15 residues. V lost 3 bases and J lost 4; bases outside the gene matches: 5.

The rearrangement joins TRBV5-6 to TRBJ2-7; 9 nucleotides line up with TRBD2. In germline, CDR1 is SGHDT, CDR2 YYEEEE. Trimming removed 2 bases from V and 3 bases from J; junction bases left unmatched: 6. This CDR3 comprises 15 residues. Here the CDR3 reads CASSFLAGRFYEQYF. For the CDR3, the DNA is TGTGCCAGCAGCTTCCTAGCGGGACGTTTCTACGAGCAGTACTTC.

The gene calls are TRBV4-2 and TRBJ2-2; maybe TRBD2 (5 bases). This CDR3 is 14 amino acids long. Trimming took 1 base from V and 7 from J, leaving 10 bases between them. The germline V gene encodes CDR1 LGHNA and CDR2 YNFKEQ. The CDR3 sequence: CASSQVGIDGELFF. The CDR3 DNA reads as TGTGCCAGCAGCCAAGTCGGGATCGACGGGGAGCTGTTTTTT.

The chain recombines TRBV2 with TRBJ2-6; no reliable D call. Trimming pared 5 bases from V and 2 bases from J, leaving 10 bases between. CDR3 size: 15 residues. Per the germline V gene, CDR1 is SNHLY and CDR2 is FYNNEI. This chain's CDR3 is CASSISQAGANVLTF. For the CDR3, the DNA is TGTGCCAGCAGTATCTCCCAGGCTGGGGCCAACGTCCTGACTTTC.

The V gene is TRBV28, the J gene TRBJ1-1; D is unclear. The CDR3 loop spans 13 amino acids. CDR1 is MDHEN, CDR2 SYDVKM, per germline. The germline V and J ends were trimmed by 5 bases and 3 bases, with 10 bases remaining between them. CDR3 loop: CASSKGRYTEAFF. The CDR3 bases are TGTGCCAGCAGTAAAGGCAGGTACACTGAAGCTTTCTTT.

The rearrangement links TRBV6-1 to TRBJ2-7; D is ambiguous. From germline, CDR1 is MNHNS and CDR2 SASEGT. The ends were cut back, 6 bases at V and 6 bases at J, with 15 bases in the middle. The CDR3 is 13 amino acids. CDR3 loop: CASRELTRLEQYF. The CDR3 DNA is TGTGCCAGCAGAGAATTAACGCGGCTCGAGCAGTACTTC.

CDR3 nucleotides: TGTGCCAGCAGCGACAGGGGTTTTAACGAGCAGTACTTC. It is translated as CASSDRGFNEQYF. The rearrangement joins TRBV27 to TRBJ2-7, with 8 bases identical to TRBD1. Germline CDR1 is MNHEY and CDR2 is SMNVEV (reference sequence). V was clipped by 6 bases and J by 5 bases; unmatched bases: 6. This CDR3 region has 13 residues.

The V gene is TRBV19, the J gene TRBJ2-7; 7 nucleotides agree with TRBD1. CDR1 and CDR2 (germline): LNHDA, SQIVND (reference sequence). J lost 1 base, V lost 7 bases, and 13 bases had no gene match. This CDR3 spans 16 amino acids. The CDR3 loop reads CASTLEQGDISYEQYF. The CDR3, as DNA: TGTGCCAGTACCCTCGAGCAGGGGGACATTTCCTACGAGCAGTACTTC.

J is TRBJ2-7 and V is TRBV4-1; perhaps TRBD1 as D (6 bases). Looked up from germline, CDR1 is MGHRA and CDR2 is YSYEKL. The V end lost 2 bases, the J end lost 6 bases, and 14 bases lay between the germline ends. The length of the CDR3 is 14 residues. The CDR3 DNA reads TGCGCCAGCAGCCAAACACTAAACAGGGTCGAGCAGTACTTC. Translated: CASSQTLNRVEQYF.

The chain joins TRBV29-1 to TRBJ2-7, with TRBD2 as a possible D gene (6 bases). Germline V gene lookup returns CDR1 SQVTM and CDR2 ANQGSEA. V lost 7 bases to trimming and J lost 2 bases, with 9 bases between them. The CDR3 extends over 11 amino acids. CDR3 sequence: CSAWEAYEQYF. DNA of the CDR3: TGCAGCGCCTGGGAGGCCTACGAGCAGTACTTC.

The gene calls are TRBV7-9 and TRBJ2-6, with 7 bases fitting TRBD1. V dropped 5 bases and J dropped 4; count of bases not matched to a gene: 2. This CDR3 is 14 amino acids long. The germline gives CDR1 SEHNR, CDR2 FQNEAQ (reference sequence). The CDR3 nucleotides read TGTGCCAGCAGCAGGGGACAGGGGGCCAACGTCCTGACTTTC. It codes for CASSRGQGANVLTF.

CDR3 nucleotide sequence: TGTGCCTGGAGTGTAGGGGGCCATGGCTACACCTTC. It yields the protein CAWSVGGHGYTF. This sequence joins TRBV30 and TRBJ1-2; 7 bases are shared with TRBD1. Germline V gene sequence: CDR1 GTSNPN, CDR2 SVGIG (reference sequence). V shed 0 bases, J shed 6 bases, and the junction held 1 base outside the gene matches. The CDR3 is made up of 12 amino acids.

J is TRBJ2-2 and V is TRBV9; no clear D. Trimming pared 3 bases from V and 3 bases from J, leaving 9 bases between. The CDR3 totals 14 residues. Germline CDR1 SGDLS, CDR2 YYNGEE. In nucleotides, the CDR3 is TGTGCCAGCAGCGCAGTTTCTTACACCGGGGAGCTGTTTTTT. It codes for CASSAVSYTGELFF.

DNA for the CDR3: TGTGCCAGCAGTTACACGGCGGGAGTAAACAATGAGCAGTTCTTC. It specifies CASSYTAGVNNEQFF. This chain connects TRBV6-5 to TRBJ2-1, with 7 bases lining up with TRBD2. The V segment lost 2 bases and the J segment 5 bases; nucleotides outside the gene matches: 6. The CDR3 runs to 15 residues. Germline CDR1 reads MNHEY; CDR2 reads SVGAGI.